Sequencing of this T cell receptor beta chain was carried out in a study of T cell responses to AZD1222 COVID-19 vaccine. Study-wide points: Samples come after the peak T cell response, not at day 14. Across spike, vaccine-associated CD4 TCRs were found, dominant at 160-218 and 743-854. Baseline antibody screening turned up just a handful of seropositive AZD1222 recipients. Most donors were white British, females outnumbered males, and clonal diversity was possibly underestimated.

Data came from immunoSEQ multiplex PCR; TCRdb stores just in-frame clones and leaves some out. The table records about 37,000 clones, 80% to 90% of them present only once. Of note for this clone: What it recognizes is unknown.

V lost 3 bases and J 8 bases, leaving 14 bases between the germline ends. The germline V gene encodes CDR1 MNHEY and CDR2 SVGAGI. The CDR3 totals 15 residues. The sample consisted of peripheral blood, taken on day 0 of AZD1222 vaccination. V gene TRBV6-5 combines with J gene TRBJ1-6; D unclear. The TCR sequence derives from an adult in good health. The CDR3 sequence is CASSYQEDTHSPLHF. The DNA for the CDR3 is TGTGCCAGCAGTTATCAAGAGGATACCCATTCACCCCTCCACTTT.